The rows below give T cell receptor beta chains drawn from one sample of a study of CD8 T cells in ankylosing spondylitis. In TCRdb, the 5' RACE reads were re-called with MiXCR into one record per CDR3 protein. The sample lists over 600,000 distinct CDR3 sequences, roughly 19% occurring once. Material: blood, either unsorted or a sorted T cell fraction (not recorded which). Receptor source: a male donor with ankylosing spondylitis. Each CDR3 is given without its conserved first and last residue.

cdr3_aa,v_call,j_call
ASSLLEEEQY,TRBV7-6,TRBJ2-7
ASTRDGTNTGELF,TRBV9,TRBJ2-2
AWRQEANYGYT,TRBV30,TRBJ1-2
ASSLAWDSTYNEQF,TRBV7-9,TRBJ2-1
ASSFGRDDNEQF,TRBV27,TRBJ2-1
ASSYSASGIDEQF,TRBV6-5,TRBJ2-1
ASSLAGALNEQF,TRBV7-9,TRBJ2-1
ASSKNSGSSYNEQF,TRBV5-1,TRBJ2-1
ASSQGAGAKNIQY,TRBV3-1,TRBJ2-4
ASSDGTYEQY,TRBV2,TRBJ2-7